The sequence of this T cell receptor (beta chain) was determined in a study of blood T cell repertoires in COVID-19. Study context: From T cells, B-cell-depleted T cells, or PBMCs came the material, which was cDNA or gDNA.

Per the original methods: Researchers report that nucleated cell counts were estimated from reference gene primer amplification. Produced via immunoSEQ multiplex PCR; TCRdb's table is partial and in-frame only. That table is the source of V, J and clone size, and D and trimming were worked out from the DNA. The table has about 200,000 clones, approximately 82% seen once. The TCR comes from a human donor in a cohort sampled during active COVID-19. Specimen: peripheral blood.

The CDR3 DNA reads as TGTGCCACCAGTGATTTTTCCAGCTACGAGCAGTACTTC. Translation: CATSDFSSYEQYF. This chain links TRBV24-1 with TRBJ2-7, with no clear D. From germline, CDR1 is KGHDR and CDR2 SFDVKD. The CDR3 is 13 residues long. V lost 1 base to trimming and J lost 3 bases, with 6 bases between them.